The next 27 T cell receptor beta chains were all read from a single sample in a study of response to subunit inactivated influenza vaccine. TCRdb re-called the RT-PCR reads through MiXCR, storing one row per CDR3 protein. The sample carries around 580,000 distinct CDR3 sequences, around 15% recorded once. The material sequenced was PBMCs from blood, taken roughly 12 days after vaccination. These receptor sequences come from a man aged 50 to 60 who received an inactivated influenza vaccine.

In its sample, this clonotype was seen a few times. The chain joins TRBV4-2 to TRBJ2-7; D gene unclear. This CDR3 is 15 amino acids long. Germline loops: CDR1 LGHNA, CDR2 YNFKEQ. V was cut by 1 base and J by 4 bases, with 14 bases left in between. CDR3 in DNA: TGTGCCAGCAGCCAAGGACTCGGAATTATGTACGAGCAGTACTTC. Protein product: CASSQGLGIMYEQYF.

This clonotype turned up a few times. The gene calls are TRBV29-1 and TRBJ2-7, with 8 positions matching TRBD2. Unmatched junction bases numbered 7, after V lost 4 bases and J lost 8 bases. Germline V gives CDR1 SQVTM, CDR2 ANQGSEA. The CDR3 length is 12 residues. The CDR3 DNA sequence: TGCAGCGTTGTCTTTAGCGGGGCTAAGCAGTACTTC. Translated, it gives CSVVFSGAKQYF.

This clonotype was counted at least ten times. The chain uses TRBV5-1 and TRBJ1-3; tentatively, D is TRBD1 (5 bases). The CDR3 consists of 16 residues. From germline, CDR1 is SGHRS and CDR2 YFSETQ. V dropped 4 bases and J dropped 0 bases, with 14 bases sitting between them. Written as DNA, the CDR3 is TGCGCCAGCAGCCGCGCCGACAGAAACTCTGGAAACACCATATATTTT. It is translated as CASSRADRNSGNTIYF.

This clonotype was seen at least ten times. The chain links TRBV27 to TRBJ2-1; weak D call: TRBD2 (6 bases). The CDR3 extends over 13 amino acids. The germline V gene encodes CDR1 MNHEY and CDR2 SMNVEV (reference sequence). Trimming removed 2 bases at V and 8 bases at J, with 10 bases between. The CDR3 sequence: CASSLSGLDEQFF. The CDR3 bases are TGTGCCAGCAGTTTAAGCGGGTTAGATGAGCAGTTCTTC.

This clonotype was detected many times. The V gene is TRBV12-3 or TRBV12-4, the J gene TRBJ2-1, with TRBD2 identical over 10 bases. The junction had 8 bases not matched to a gene; V was cut back by 7 bases and J by 5 bases. This CDR3 is built from 15 residues. CDR3 sequence reads: CASTLLAGLHNEQFF. The CDR3 DNA is TGTGCCAGCACCTTACTAGCGGGACTTCACAATGAGCAGTTCTTC.

This clonotype was seen ten or more times. This rearrangement joins TRBV7-2 to TRBJ2-1; unclear D gene. The CDR3 is made up of 14 amino acids. V lost 1 base and J lost 3, with 7 bases in between. Germline V CDR1 and CDR2: SGHTA, FQGNSA. The CDR3: CASSLDGSYNEQFF. The CDR3, as DNA: TGTGCCAGCAGCTTAGACGGAAGCTACAATGAGCAGTTCTTC.

The sample holds a few counts of this clonotype. This chain connects TRBV11-2 to TRBJ2-7; D is perhaps TRBD1 (6 bases). V was cut by 5 bases and J by 5 bases, with 19 bases left in between. CDR3 length equals 15 residues. Germline V CDR1 and CDR2: SGHAT, FQNNGV. The chain's CDR3 is CASSPGAGRIDEQYF. The CDR3 coding sequence is TGTGCCAGCAGCCCAGGGGCAGGAAGGATAGACGAGCAGTACTTC.

The chain recombines TRBV28 with TRBJ1-2; 10 bases agree with TRBD1. J was trimmed by 4 bases and V by 7 bases; bases with no gene match: 12. Germline V lookup: CDR1 MDHEN, CDR2 SYDVKM. This CDR3 spans 16 amino acids. CDR3 DNA sequence: TGTGCCAGCAAACAGACAGGGGGCGCAGAGGTCTATGGCTACACCTTC. Its translation is CASKQTGGAEVYGYTF.

The chain employs TRBV5-6 and TRBJ2-6; 12 nucleotides line up with TRBD2. After removal of 5 bases from V and 3 bases from J, the junction contained 6 bases not matched to a gene. The CDR3 totals 17 residues. Germline-derived CDR1 and CDR2 are SGHDT and YYEEEE. The DNA for the CDR3 is TGTGCCAGCAGTCTTCTAGCGGGAGGGCGTGGGGCCAACGTCCTGACTTTC. Amino acid sequence: CASSLLAGGRGANVLTF.

The chain uses TRBV29-1 and TRBJ2-1; the match to TRBD2 covers 12 bases. Per the germline V gene, CDR1 is SQVTM and CDR2 is ANQGSEA. CDR3 size: 15 residues. J lost 2 bases, V lost 5 bases, and 4 bases had no gene match. This CDR3 is CSVPRTSGAYNEQFF. In nucleotides, the CDR3 is TGCAGCGTTCCCAGGACTAGCGGGGCCTACAATGAGCAGTTCTTC.

The table lists this clonotype with a few counts. The V call is TRBV5-1, the J call TRBJ1-1; tentatively, D is TRBD1 (5 bases). The CDR3 runs to 16 residues. Per the germline V gene, CDR1 is SGHRS and CDR2 is YFSETQ. Trimming stripped 6 bases from V and 2 bases from J, with 20 bases between. The CDR3 DNA reads as TGCGCCAGCAAAATGACGGCAGGGTACCTAAACACTGAAGCTTTCTTT. Amino acid sequence: CASKMTAGYLNTEAFF.

V and J are TRBV5-1 and TRBJ2-1; TRBD2 agrees at 10 bases. CDR1 and CDR2 (germline): SGHRS, YFSETQ. This CDR3 is 14 amino acids long. The V and J ends lost 6 bases and 5 bases, in that order; junction bases with no gene match: 5. Written as DNA, the CDR3 is TGCGCCAGCACTCCCGGGACTAGCGACAATGAGCAGTTCTTC. It yields the protein CASTPGTSDNEQFF. The variable domain in full, with the rest retrieved from reference TRBV5-1 and TRBJ2-1, is KAGVTQTPRYLIKTRGQQVTLSCSPISGHRSVSWYQQTPGQGLQFLFEYFSETQRNKGNFPGRFSGRQFSNSRSEMNVSTLELGDSALYLCASTPGTSDNEQFFGPGTRLTVL.

V is TRBV20-1 and J is TRBJ2-7; TRBD1 might be the D (5 bases). The CDR3 sequence is 13 residues long. The V and J ends lost 3 bases and 5 bases respectively, with 14 bases between them. Germline CDR1 reads DFQATT; CDR2 reads SNEGSKA (reference sequence). CDR3 amino acids: CSASDQGVDEQYF. The CDR3 DNA reads TGCAGTGCTAGTGATCAGGGTGTTGACGAGCAGTACTTC.

This sequence joins TRBV11-1 and TRBJ1-1; D is possibly TRBD1 (6 bases). Trimming cost V 2 bases and J 4 bases, with 14 bases left between them. This CDR3 contains 15 residues. From germline, CDR1 is SGHAT and CDR2 FQDESV (reference sequence). CDR3 nucleotides: TGTGCCAGCAGCTTAAATGCACAGGGAGGCACTGAAGCTTTCTTT. Its translation: CASSLNAQGGTEAFF.

Only a few counts were recorded for this clonotype. The rearrangement uses TRBV24-1 and TRBJ2-2; 8 bases agree with TRBD1. The CDR3 is 15 residues long. Per germline, CDR1 KGHDR and CDR2 SFDVKD. With 8 bases clipped from V and 5 bases from J, the junction kept 9 bases outside the gene matches. The CDR3 loop is CATMTTGDNTGELFF. Here the CDR3 DNA reads TGTGCCACCATGACGACAGGGGATAATACCGGGGAGCTGTTTTTT.

This clonotype was observed a handful of times. The gene calls are TRBV5-1 and TRBJ2-7; unclear D gene. CDR1 is SGHRS, CDR2 YFSETQ, per germline. V lost 4 bases to trimming and J lost 7 bases, with 9 bases between them. This CDR3 has 11 residues. CDR3 residues: CASSLQMEQYF. As DNA, the CDR3 is TGCGCCAGCAGCCTACAGATGGAGCAGTACTTC.

This chain joins TRBV3-1 and TRBJ2-7; TRBD1 is a possible D gene (5 bases). Trimming pared 0 bases from V and 5 bases from J, leaving 11 bases between. CDR3 length equals 14 residues. Germline V gene data show CDR1 as LGHDT and CDR2 as YNNKEL (reference sequence). The CDR3 loop is CASSQDRQYHEQYF. CDR3 bases: TGTGCCAGCAGCCAAGATAGACAGTACCACGAGCAGTACTTC.

V gene TRBV24-1 combines with J gene TRBJ2-5; D ambiguous. Trimming took off 5 bases at V and 10 bases at J, with 16 bases between the two ends. CDR1 is KGHDR and CDR2 is SFDVKD in the germline V gene. This CDR3 is 13 amino acids long. The CDR3 region has the DNA TGTGCCACCAGTGCCACCTCAACGAACCTCCAGTACTTC. Translation gives CATSATSTNLQYF.

The V and J genes are TRBV6-1 and TRBJ1-2; D gene uncertain. This CDR3 region has 14 residues. V was trimmed by 8 bases and J by 7 bases, leaving 20 bases between them. In germline, CDR1 is MNHNS, CDR2 SASEGT. CDR3 protein: CASARGRGWVGYTF. CDR3 bases: TGTGCCAGCGCCCGTGGTCGAGGGTGGGTTGGCTACACCTTC.

This clonotype was observed a handful of times. CDR3 in DNA: TGTGCCAGCTCACCTGGTCAGGGCCCTGGAAGCAATCAGCCCCAGCATTTT. It yields the protein CASSPGQGPGSNQPQHF. This chain uses TRBV18 with TRBJ1-5, with D tentatively TRBD1 (5 bases). Germline values: CDR1 KGHSH, CDR2 LQKENI. The CDR3 covers 17 residues. V was clipped by 3 bases and J by 1 base, with 16 bases between them.

The sample holds many counts of this clonotype. The rearrangement joins TRBV7-9 to TRBJ1-2, with D possibly matching TRBD1 (6 bases). With 0 bases removed from V and 5 bases from J, the gap between germline ends came to 16 bases. This CDR3 has 16 amino acids. The germline V gene encodes CDR1 SEHNR and CDR2 FQNEAQ (reference sequence). CDR3 in amino acids: CASSLATGKGRYGYTF. The CDR3 DNA reads as TGTGCCAGCAGCTTAGCAACAGGGAAGGGGAGGTATGGCTACACCTTC.

This clonotype has at least ten counts. The chain carries TRBV6-4 and TRBJ1-1, with a possible D match to TRBD1 (5 bases). V lost 3 bases and J lost 11, with 16 bases in between. Germline V gene data show CDR1 as MRHNA and CDR2 as SNTAGT. There are 13 residues in the CDR3. The CDR3 DNA is TGTGCCAGCAGTGAAACTCCGGGACTCTGGGCTTTCTTT. It specifies CASSETPGLWAFF.

The chain has TRBV10-3 and TRBJ2-7; 8 bases are a match to TRBD1. Germline V gene sequence: CDR1 ENHRY, CDR2 SYGVKD. The CDR3 runs 13 residues. Trimming removed 7 bases from V and 2 bases from J; junction bases left unmatched: 4. In nucleotides, the CDR3 is TGTGCCATCAAAGGACAGGGAGCCTACGAGCAGTACTTC. It is translated as CAIKGQGAYEQYF.

This clonotype was counted a few times. The V call is TRBV11-2, the J call TRBJ2-7; no reliable D call. Trimming took 2 bases from V and 3 from J, leaving 5 bases between them. The CDR3 consists of 12 residues. Germline CDR1 is SGHAT and CDR2 is FQNNGV. CDR3 in amino acids: CASSLRYYEQYF. In DNA, the CDR3 is TGTGCCAGCAGCTTACGGTACTACGAGCAGTACTTC.

The chain combines TRBV20-1 with TRBJ1-5; D gene uncertain. The V gene lost 3 bases and the J gene lost 2 bases, with 11 bases spanning the gap. Germline V lookup: CDR1 DFQATT, CDR2 SNEGSKA (reference sequence). This CDR3 comprises 14 residues. This CDR3 is CSASEGLGNQPQHF. DNA of the CDR3: TGCAGTGCTAGTGAGGGTCTTGGCAATCAGCCCCAGCATTTT.

This clonotype was detected a few times. V and J are TRBV5-1 and TRBJ2-5, with D tentatively TRBD1 (5 bases). The V gene's germline CDR1 is SGHRS and CDR2 YFSETQ. This CDR3 is built from 14 residues. Between the trimmed V and J ends, which lost 2 bases and 2 bases, there was a span of 10 bases. This chain's CDR3 is CASSFRVGQETQYF. The DNA for the CDR3 is TGCGCCAGCAGCTTCAGGGTTGGGCAAGAGACCCAGTACTTC.

V is TRBV12-3 or TRBV12-4 and J is TRBJ1-1; D ambiguous. The CDR3 runs 17 residues. V gave up 1 base and J gave up 4 bases, with 19 bases separating them. CDR3: CASSLGDIRIMITEAFF. DNA for the CDR3: TGTGCCAGCAGTTTAGGGGATATCCGGATAATGATCACTGAAGCTTTCTTT.